This T cell receptor beta chain stems from a study of blood T cell repertoires in COVID-19. In this sample, this clone turned up once. Here immunoSEQ multiplex PCR was the method, and the copy in TCRdb shows in-frame clones only, minus some. The table lists over 150,000 clones, approximately 80% of them singletons. Germline CDR1 MDHEN, CDR2 SYDVKM. CDR3 length equals 14 residues. V lost 7 bases and J 4 bases, leaving 16 bases between the germline ends. Sequencing was done on a sample of peripheral blood. The TCR originated in a human donor with acute or convalescent COVID-19. The donor label of this sample is uncertain. This sequence joins TRBV28 and TRBJ1-2, with TRBD1 as a possible D gene (5 bases). The CDR3 sequence is CASTSTVPGYGYTF. The DNA for the CDR3 is TGTGCCAGCACCTCGACAGTCCCGGGCTATGGCTACACCTTC.